This T cell receptor (beta chain) was observed in a study of identical twins. TCRdb analysed the 5' RACE reads with MiXCR anew, one entry per CDR3 protein. The table lists 450,000 or so distinct CDR3 sequences, 20% to 25% of them singletons, with roughly 2.8% in the top ten. The CDR3 has 12 residues. CDR1 DFQATT and CDR2 SNEGSKA come from the germline V gene (reference sequence). The data were also submitted as part of a second study, on T cells expressing NK-cell markers.

The sequenced sample consisted of CD4+ T cells sorted from blood. This chain joins TRBV20-1 and TRBJ2-5; no clear D. The TCR sequence derives from a woman between 18 and 29 years old in good health. The CDR3 protein is CSAKVGRETQYF. CDR3 bases: TGCAGCGCCAAGGTGGGCCGAGAGACCCAGTACTTC.